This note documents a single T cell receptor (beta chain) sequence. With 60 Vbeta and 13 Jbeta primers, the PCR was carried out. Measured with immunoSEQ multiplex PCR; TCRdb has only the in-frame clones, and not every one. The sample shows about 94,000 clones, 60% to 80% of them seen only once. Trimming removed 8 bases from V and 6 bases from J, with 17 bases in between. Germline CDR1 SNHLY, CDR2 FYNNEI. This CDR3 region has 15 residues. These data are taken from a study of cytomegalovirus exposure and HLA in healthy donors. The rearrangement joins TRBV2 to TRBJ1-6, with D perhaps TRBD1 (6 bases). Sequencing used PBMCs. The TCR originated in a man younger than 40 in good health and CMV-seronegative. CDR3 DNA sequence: TGTGCCAGCTCTCACAGGGAGATTCCTAATTCACCCCTCCACTTT. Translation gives CASSHREIPNSPLHF.